Presented here are 23 T cell receptor beta chains from one specimen sequenced in a study of beta chain features in type 1 diabetes. The isolated RNA, all of it, was reverse transcribed, so expressed TCRB transcripts were what got sequenced. The data were produced by immunoSEQ multiplex PCR, yet TCRdb's version contains in-frame clones alone and is incomplete. The sample shows roughly 350,000 clones, 9.5% to 11% of them seen only once. Sequenced input: naive CD4+ T cells from blood. The receptors come from a woman aged 25 to 45 in good health.

This clone was picked up a small number of times. V is TRBV7-9 and J is TRBJ1-5; D gene uncertain. The V end was cut by 2 bases, the J end by 10 bases, with 12 bases between. Germline CDR1 reads SEHNR; CDR2 reads FQNEAQ (reference sequence). This CDR3 has 13 residues. CDR3 bases: TGTGCCAGCAGCTTAACGGGGTCTCAACCCCAGCATTTT. Translation: CASSLTGSQPQHF.

In its sample, this clone was seen a few times. The genes are TRBV4-2 and TRBJ2-3; D not resolved. Trimming pared 0 bases from V and 7 bases from J, leaving 23 bases between. The CDR3 sequence is 18 residues long. Germline V lookup: CDR1 LGHNA, CDR2 YNFKEQ. CDR3 residues: CASSQDLSLPPNVNTQYF. CDR3 DNA: TGTGCCAGCAGCCAAGATTTAAGCCTTCCCCCGAACGTAAATACGCAGTATTTT.

This clone was picked up a small number of times. This sequence joins TRBV29-1 and TRBJ2-1, with TRBD1 matching over 11 bases. Germline-derived CDR1 and CDR2 are SQVTM and ANQGSEA. The CDR3 extends over 14 amino acids. The V segment lost 7 bases and the J segment 6 bases; nucleotides outside the gene matches: 8. The CDR3 protein is CSGRTGGRGNEQFF. CDR3 nucleotides: TGCAGCGGCAGGACAGGGGGCCGGGGCAATGAGCAGTTCTTC.

This clone came up a few times. The chain recombines TRBV9 with TRBJ2-3; a possible D gene is TRBD1 (6 bases). The CDR3 has 14 amino acids. CDR1 is SGDLS and CDR2 is YYNGEE in the germline V gene. V lost 3 bases and J lost 3, with 11 bases in between. The DNA of the CDR3 is TGTGCCAGCAGCGCCCGGACAGCGACAGATACGCAGTATTTT. This gives the protein CASSARTATDTQYF.

In its sample, this clone was seen a few times. The same CDR3 arises from other DNA sequences in this sample as well. The chain combines TRBV7-3 with TRBJ1-1; 8 positions match TRBD1. V dropped 2 bases and J dropped 4; count of bases not matched to a gene: 3. The germline gives CDR1 SGHTA, CDR2 FQGTGA. This CDR3 has 14 residues. CDR3 DNA: TGTGCCAGCAGCTTACAGGGGGCCGGCACTGAAGCTTTCTTT. Residues: CASSLQGAGTEAFF.

This clone has only a few counts. The V and J genes are TRBV2 and TRBJ2-3; 9 nucleotides agree with TRBD2. The CDR3 runs to 15 residues. The germline V gene has CDR1 SNHLY and CDR2 FYNNEI. Germline trimming cut 5 bases from V and 3 bases from J; bases unmatched to any gene: 6. The CDR3 region has the DNA TGTGCCAGCAGTATAGCGGGAGAGGTAACAGATACGCAGTATTTT. This sequence encodes CASSIAGEVTDTQYF.

This clone was seen more than once but under ten times. This CDR3 reads CASSLALASGYTDTQYF. The CDR3 region has the DNA TGTGCCAGCAGCTTAGCGCTGGCTAGCGGATACACAGATACGCAGTATTTT. The rearrangement links TRBV7-9 to TRBJ2-3, with 7 bases identical to TRBD2. Looked up from germline, CDR1 is SEHNR and CDR2 is FQNEAQ (reference sequence). The CDR3 totals 17 residues. After removal of 0 bases from V and 2 bases from J, the junction contained 8 bases not matched to a gene.

The chain links TRBV21-1 to TRBJ2-5; no DNA check was done on the table's D call, TRBD1. TRBV21-1 is a documented pseudogene. CDR3 length: 16 residues. CDR3 DNA sequence: TGTGCCAGCAGGGACTCGACCGGGACAGACGAAGAGACCCAGTACTTC. Its protein is CASRDSTGTDEETQYF.

This clone appeared a few times. The J gene is TRBJ2-7, the V gene TRBV5-8; TRBD1 matches 10 bases. The CDR3 spans 15 residues. J lost 4 bases, V lost 5 bases, and 9 bases had no gene match. Germline V gives CDR1 SGHTS, CDR2 YDEGEE. The CDR3 bases are TGTGCCAGCAGAGGGACCGGGACAGGGGTTTACGAGCAGTACTTC. Residues: CASRGTGTGVYEQYF.

The V gene is TRBV19, the J gene TRBJ2-1; 14 nucleotides match TRBD2. V was pared by 7 bases and J by 5 bases, with 4 bases of the junction left unmatched. Germline lookup yields CDR1 LNHDA and CDR2 SQIVND (reference sequence). This CDR3 is 15 amino acids long. CDR3 nucleotide sequence: TGTGCCAGTATGACTAGCGGGAGGGCTGACAATGAGCAGTTCTTC. Protein: CASMTSGRADNEQFF.

The chain has TRBV9 and TRBJ2-2; TRBD2 might be the D (6 bases). The CDR3 has 14 residues. CDR1 and CDR2 (germline): SGDLS, YYNGEE. The V and J ends lost 6 bases and 5 bases respectively, with 14 bases between them. CDR3 residues: CASKFGSGTGELFF. CDR3 sequence (DNA): TGTGCCAGCAAGTTCGGGAGTGGTACCGGGGAGCTGTTTTTT.

V gene TRBV2 combines with J gene TRBJ2-3; 11 nucleotides line up with TRBD2. The trim removed 9 bases at V and 2 bases at J, leaving 7 bases unmatched. Germline assignment: CDR1 SNHLY and CDR2 FYNNEI. The CDR3 is made up of 15 amino acids. This CDR3 reads CASRLLAGATDTQYF. The CDR3 nucleotides are TGTGCCAGTCGCTTACTAGCGGGAGCCACAGATACGCAGTATTTT.

V usage is TRBV5-4 and J usage is TRBJ2-7; 15 positions agree with TRBD2. V dropped 3 bases and J dropped 5; count of bases not matched to a gene: 3. Germline CDR1 SGHNT, CDR2 YYREEE (reference sequence). The CDR3 runs 15 residues. For the CDR3, the DNA is TGTGCCAGCAGCTCGGGACTAGCGGGAGGCAACGAGCAGTACTTC. It translates to CASSSGLAGGNEQYF.

This clone was found a few times. The chain combines TRBV30 with TRBJ2-1; TRBD2 aligns across 8 bases. The CDR3 has 14 amino acids. Germline trimming cut 3 bases from V and 8 bases from J; bases unmatched to any gene: 9. Germline V gives CDR1 GTSNPN, CDR2 SVGIG (reference sequence). Written as DNA, the CDR3 is TGTGCCTGGAGCCCGGGAGGGAGTCGCGATGAGCAGTTCTTC. This codes for CAWSPGGSRDEQFF.

The CDR3 region is CASSAGLAGGETQYF. DNA for the CDR3: TGTGCCAGTAGTGCCGGACTAGCGGGAGGAGAGACCCAGTACTTC. The chain is built from TRBV19 and TRBJ2-5, with 14 bases that match TRBD2. The V gene's germline CDR1 is LNHDA and CDR2 SQIVND (reference sequence). The CDR3 has 15 residues. V was clipped by 5 bases and J by 4 bases; unmatched bases: 3.

The chain employs TRBV9 and TRBJ2-7; maybe TRBD2 (5 bases). Per germline, CDR1 SGDLS and CDR2 YYNGEE. V lost 0 bases and J 0 bases, leaving 10 bases between the germline ends. The CDR3 runs 15 residues. The CDR3 here is CASSVGYGNSYEQYF. The CDR3, as DNA: TGTGCCAGCAGCGTAGGATACGGGAACTCCTACGAGCAGTACTTC.

This clone was counted only a few times. The chain is built from TRBV19 and TRBJ2-3; D is perhaps TRBD2 (6 bases). Germline V gene data show CDR1 as LNHDA and CDR2 as SQIVND (reference sequence). V was pared by 0 bases and J by 5 bases, with 9 bases between. There are 14 residues in the CDR3. The DNA for the CDR3 is TGTGCCAGTAGTATAGATCGGCGGGGAGATACGCAGTATTTT. Translating it yields CASSIDRRGDTQYF.

This chain joins TRBV9 and TRBJ2-7, with 7 bases that match TRBD1. The CDR3 totals 14 residues. Germline-derived CDR1 and CDR2 are SGDLS and YYNGEE. V lost 0 bases, J lost 5 bases, and 5 bases stayed unmatched. CDR3 nucleotides: TGTGCCAGCAGCGTAGAGGGGGCGCATAACGAGCAGTACTTC. Protein sequence: CASSVEGAHNEQYF.

The chain carries TRBV5-1 and TRBJ2-1; 13 positions agree with TRBD2. CDR3 length: 17 residues. CDR1 and CDR2 (germline): SGHRS, YFSETQ. V gave up 4 bases and J gave up 4 bases; unmatched junction bases: 8. The CDR3 nucleotides are TGCGCCAGCAGCCCGAGACTAGCGGGAGGCGAATACAATGAGCAGTTCTTC. It codes for CASSPRLAGGEYNEQFF.

The V and J genes are TRBV18 and TRBJ2-4; no clear D gene. This CDR3 has 15 amino acids. CDR1 is KGHSH and CDR2 is LQKENI in the germline V gene. The ends were cut back, 0 bases at V and 0 bases at J, with 6 bases in the middle. DNA for the CDR3: TGTGCCAGCTCACCACCCGAACTAGCCAAAAACATTCAGTACTTC. Protein product: CASSPPELAKNIQYF.

V gene TRBV28 combines with J gene TRBJ1-5; D gene unclear. In germline, CDR1 is MDHEN, CDR2 SYDVKM. Trimming left V 2 bases short and J 9 bases short, with 5 bases between. The CDR3 is 11 residues long. CDR3 DNA sequence: TGTGCCAGCAGTTTAACATCGCCCCAGCATTTT. Its protein is CASSLTSPQHF.

The sample holds a few counts of this clone. V is TRBV18 and J is TRBJ1-5; D possibly corresponds to TRBD1 (6 bases). Per the germline V gene, CDR1 is KGHSH and CDR2 is LQKENI. V was clipped by 6 bases and J by 0 bases, with 18 bases between them. This CDR3 has 17 amino acids. CDR3 bases: TGTGCCAGCTCGGACAGCGGCGGCCCGTATAGCAATCAGCCCCAGCATTTT. It translates to CASSDSGGPYSNQPQHF.

Only a few counts were recorded for this clone. The chain combines TRBV18 with TRBJ2-3, with D uncertain. The length of the CDR3 is 13 residues. The germline V gene has CDR1 KGHSH and CDR2 LQKENI. With 3 bases removed from V and 5 bases from J, the gap between germline ends came to 9 bases. In DNA form, the CDR3 reads TGTGCCAGCTCACCCCTCCTCCTAGATACGCAGTATTTT. Translation: CASSPLLLDTQYF.